In this sample, the clone carrying this T cell receptor beta chain turned up a few times. No antigen is known for it. Assay used: immunoSEQ multiplex PCR; TCRdb lists only in-frame clones, some missing. The profile shows about 22,000 clones, approximately 80% of them singletons. The entry originates in a study of T cells in narcolepsy. Study overall: Healthy controls were enrolled alongside patients with narcolepsy type 1 or type 2.

Findings and caveats of the study: Some memory CD4+ repertoires had no autoreactive clone sequences. Healthy controls reportedly lacked the autoreactive clonotypes serially found in patients' blood.

Sequences were obtained from memory (CD45RA-) CD4+ T cells from blood. This sequence was found in a human donor in good health.

This CDR3 is CASSLGPMGEKLFF. The CDR3 DNA reads as TGTGCCAGCAGCTTAGGCCCCATGGGAGAAAAACTGTTTTTT. The chain combines TRBV13 with TRBJ1-4; D gene ambiguous. The CDR3 runs to 14 residues. The ends were cut back, 0 bases at V and 8 bases at J, with 10 bases in the middle. Germline CDR1 is PRHDT and CDR2 is FYEKMQ (reference sequence).